Below are 9 T cell receptor beta chains sequenced from a single sample in a study of vaccination and CD4 T cells after COVID-19. TCRdb re-called the PCR reads with MiXCR, one entry per CDR3 protein. The sample lists some 21,000 distinct CDR3 sequences, around 58% occurring once. The sequencing used CD4+ T cells from blood, collected before SARS-CoV-2 vaccination. The source is a human donor who had recovered from COVID-19.

V is TRBV7-2 and J is TRBJ2-3; 7 nucleotides align to TRBD2. V shed 3 bases and J 2 bases; nucleotides not matched to a gene: 17. In germline, CDR1 is SGHTA, CDR2 FQGNSA. The CDR3 is made up of 19 amino acids. The CDR3 is CASSLGGYGAGRNTDTQYF. In DNA form, the CDR3 reads TGTGCCAGCAGCTTGGGGGGGTATGGGGCCGGCAGGAACACAGATACGCAGTATTTT.

This clonotype was counted only a few times. The CDR3, as DNA: TGTGCCAGCAGTAGTCCGAATTCAGCGGGGACCCAGTACTTC. Its protein is CASSSPNSAGTQYF. The chain carries TRBV6-2 or TRBV6-3 and TRBJ2-5, with a possible D match to TRBD2 (6 bases). V dropped 5 bases and J dropped 7 bases, with 17 bases sitting between them. The CDR3 sequence is 14 residues long. Germline CDR1 reads MNHEY; CDR2 reads SVGEGT.

A few counts support this clonotype. J is TRBJ1-1 and V is TRBV15; TRBD1 agrees at 7 bases. This CDR3 contains 15 residues. Unmatched junction bases numbered 6, after V lost 4 bases and J lost 1 base. Germline V CDR1 and CDR2: LNHNV, YYDKDF (reference sequence). The chain's CDR3 is CATSTLTGWNTEAFF. The CDR3 DNA reads TGTGCCACCAGCACCCTGACAGGGTGGAACACTGAAGCTTTCTTT.

The rearrangement joins TRBV15 to TRBJ2-3; tentatively, D is TRBD1 (6 bases). The CDR3 runs 18 residues. The germline V and J ends were trimmed by 2 bases and 7 bases, with 25 bases remaining between them. CDR1 is LNHNV and CDR2 is YYDKDF in the germline V gene (reference sequence). CDR3 protein: CATSRPQGFPTSRNTQYF. CDR3 bases: TGTGCCACCAGCAGACCTCAGGGGTTCCCTACCTCACGTAATACGCAGTATTTT.

V usage is TRBV11-2 and J usage is TRBJ1-1; D is undetermined. The CDR3 spans 13 residues. Between the trimmed V and J ends, which lost 4 bases and 0 bases, there was a span of 6 bases. Germline CDR1 and CDR2: SGHAT and FQNNGV. The CDR3 region has the DNA TGTGCCAGCAGCTCCTCTATGAACACTGAAGCTTTCTTT. Amino acid sequence: CASSSSMNTEAFF.

The genes are TRBV24-1 and TRBJ2-5, with TRBD1 identical over 8 bases. The CDR3 sequence is 16 residues long. J gave up 4 bases and V 4 bases, and 10 bases lay outside the gene matches. Germline CDR1 KGHDR, CDR2 SFDVKD. The CDR3 region is CATSDPGQVKGETQYF. For the CDR3, the DNA is TGTGCCACCAGTGACCCGGGACAGGTAAAGGGAGAGACCCAGTACTTC.

The chain links TRBV10-3 to TRBJ1-1; D is ambiguous. CDR3 size: 13 residues. The ends were cut back, 0 bases at V and 7 bases at J, with 9 bases in the middle. CDR1 and CDR2 (germline): ENHRY, SYGVKD. CDR3 amino acids: CAISESTGHEAFF. CDR3 DNA: TGTGCCATCAGTGAGTCAACGGGTCATGAAGCTTTCTTT.

The chain has TRBV28 and TRBJ2-5; tentatively, D is TRBD2 (6 bases). Germline loops: CDR1 MDHEN, CDR2 SYDVKM. V lost 1 base and J lost 6, with 15 bases in between. CDR3 length: 15 residues. The CDR3 is CASSLLRRERQTQYF. The CDR3 DNA follows: TGTGCCAGCAGTTTATTGAGACGGGAGCGTCAGACCCAGTACTTC.

This sequence joins TRBV27 and TRBJ2-6; D might be TRBD2 (7 bases). V gave up 5 bases and J gave up 2 bases, with 16 bases separating them. Germline CDR1 is MNHEY and CDR2 is SMNVEV (reference sequence). The CDR3 covers 17 residues. CDR3 protein: CASSPNVGGAGANVLTF. CDR3 DNA: TGTGCCAGCAGTCCGAACGTAGGGGGGGCTGGGGCCAACGTCCTGACTTTC.